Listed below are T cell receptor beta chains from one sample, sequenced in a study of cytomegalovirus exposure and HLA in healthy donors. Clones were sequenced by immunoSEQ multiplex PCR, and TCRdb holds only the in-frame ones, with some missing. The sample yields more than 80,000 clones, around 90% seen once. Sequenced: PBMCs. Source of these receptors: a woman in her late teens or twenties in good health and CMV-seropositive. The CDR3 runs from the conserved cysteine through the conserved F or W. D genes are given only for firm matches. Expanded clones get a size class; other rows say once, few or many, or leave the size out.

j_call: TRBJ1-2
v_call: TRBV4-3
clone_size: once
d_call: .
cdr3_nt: TGCGCCAGCAGCCAAGGGTTAAACAGGGAAAACTATGGCTACACCTTC
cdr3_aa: CASSQGLNRENYGYTF

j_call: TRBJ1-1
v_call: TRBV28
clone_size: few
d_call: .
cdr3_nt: TGTGCCAGCACTCCTCCGGCGGGGGGCGTGAACACTGAAGCTTTCTTT
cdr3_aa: CASTPPAGGVNTEAFF

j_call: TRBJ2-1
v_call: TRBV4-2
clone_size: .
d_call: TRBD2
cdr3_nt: TGTGCCAGCAGCCAAGACGGGACTAGCGATAACGGTGAGCAGTTCTTC
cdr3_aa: CASSQDGTSDNGEQFF

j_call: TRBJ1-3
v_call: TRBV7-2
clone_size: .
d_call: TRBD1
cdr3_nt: TGTGCCAGCAGCCAGATCCCCAGGGGGCCCGGAAACACCATATATTTT
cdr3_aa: CASSQIPRGPGNTIYF

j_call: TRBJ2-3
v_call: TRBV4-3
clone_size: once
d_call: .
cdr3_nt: TGCGCCAGCAGCCAAGCGCGGGTCGGCACAGATACGCAGTATTTT
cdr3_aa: CASSQARVGTDTQYF

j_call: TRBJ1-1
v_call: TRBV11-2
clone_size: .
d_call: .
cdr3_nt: TGTGCCAGCCAATTAGTCCAGGAGAACACTGAAGCTTTCTTT
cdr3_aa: CASQLVQENTEAFF

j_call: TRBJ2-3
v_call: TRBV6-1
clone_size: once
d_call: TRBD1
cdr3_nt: TGTGCCAGCAGTGAGAGGACAGGGGTGACAGATACGCAGTATTTT
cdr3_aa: CASSERTGVTDTQYF

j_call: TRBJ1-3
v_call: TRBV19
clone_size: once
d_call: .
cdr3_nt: TGTGCCAGTAGGTCAGGGCCTGGAAACACCATATATTTT
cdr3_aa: CASRSGPGNTIYF

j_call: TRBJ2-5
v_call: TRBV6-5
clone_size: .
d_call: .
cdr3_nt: TGTGCCAGCCGCAGGCCCCGGGAGACTCCTTACTTC
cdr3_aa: CASRRPRETPYF

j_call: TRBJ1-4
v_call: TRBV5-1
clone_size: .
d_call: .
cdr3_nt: TGCGCCAGCAGCTTGAGAGGGGGAACTAATGAAAAACTGTTTTTT
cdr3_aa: CASSLRGGTNEKLFF

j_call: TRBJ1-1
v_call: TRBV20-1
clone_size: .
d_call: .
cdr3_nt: TGCAGTGCTAGGGGGCAGGACGAAGCTTTCTTT
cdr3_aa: CSARGQDEAFF

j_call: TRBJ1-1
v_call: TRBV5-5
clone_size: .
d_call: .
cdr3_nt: TGTGCCAGCAGCTTACTAGGGGGAATGAACACTGAAGCTTTCTTT
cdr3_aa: CASSLLGGMNTEAFF

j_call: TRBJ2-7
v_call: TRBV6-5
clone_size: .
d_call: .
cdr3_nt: TGTGCCAGCAGTCGTCAGGGTTCCTACGAGCAGTACTTC
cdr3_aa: CASSRQGSYEQYF

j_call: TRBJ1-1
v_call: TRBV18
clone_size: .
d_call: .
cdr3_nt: TGTGCCAGCTCACCGAACGGGAACACTGAAGCTTTCTTT
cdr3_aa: CASSPNGNTEAFF

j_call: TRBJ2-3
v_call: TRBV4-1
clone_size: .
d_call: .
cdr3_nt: TGCGCCAGCAGCCAAGCGTGGACAGCAGATACGCAGTATTTT
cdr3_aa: CASSQAWTADTQYF

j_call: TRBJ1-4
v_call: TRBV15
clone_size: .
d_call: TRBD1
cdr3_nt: TGTGCCACCAGCAGAAGGACAGGGGGTGAAAAACTGTTTTTT
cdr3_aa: CATSRRTGGEKLFF

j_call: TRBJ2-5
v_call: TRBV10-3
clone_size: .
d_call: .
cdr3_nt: TGTGCCATAAGAGGGACGGGGAGCGGGCAAGAGACCCAGTACTTC
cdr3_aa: CAIRGTGSGQETQYF

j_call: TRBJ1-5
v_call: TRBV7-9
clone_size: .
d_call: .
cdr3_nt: TGTGCCAGCAGTTCCGGTGGAGATAATCAGCCCCAGCATTTT
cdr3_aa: CASSSGGDNQPQHF

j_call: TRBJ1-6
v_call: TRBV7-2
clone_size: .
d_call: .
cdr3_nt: TGTGCCAGCAGCCTTACTCGACAGTATAATTCACCCCTCCACTTT
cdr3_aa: CASSLTRQYNSPLHF

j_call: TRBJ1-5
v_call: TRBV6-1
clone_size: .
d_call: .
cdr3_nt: TGTGCCAGCAGTGAACGGAGACAGGCTGGTCAGCCCCAGCATTTT
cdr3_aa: CASSERRQAGQPQHF

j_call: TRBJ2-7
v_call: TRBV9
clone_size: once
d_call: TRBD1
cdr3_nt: TGTGCCAGCAGCGTAGAGGGACAGGGCTACGAGCAGTACTTC
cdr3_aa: CASSVEGQGYEQYF

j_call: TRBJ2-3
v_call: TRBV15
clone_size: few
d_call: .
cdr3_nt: TGTGCCACCAGCAGAGATCGGCGGAATACGCAGTATTTT
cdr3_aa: CATSRDRRNTQYF